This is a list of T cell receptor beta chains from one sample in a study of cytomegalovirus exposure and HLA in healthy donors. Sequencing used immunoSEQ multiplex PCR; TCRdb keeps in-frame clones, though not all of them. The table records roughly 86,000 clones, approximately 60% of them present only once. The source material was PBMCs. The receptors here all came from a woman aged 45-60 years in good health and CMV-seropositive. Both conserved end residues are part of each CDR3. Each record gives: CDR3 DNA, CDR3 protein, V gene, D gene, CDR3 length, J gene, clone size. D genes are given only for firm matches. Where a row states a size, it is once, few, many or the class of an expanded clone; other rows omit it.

cdr3_nt: TGTGCCAGCATCTCAACGGACGGGAGCTCCTACAATGAGCAGTTCTTC; cdr3_aa: CASISTDGSSYNEQFF; v_call: TRBV28; d_call: NA; cdr3_length: 16; j_call: TRBJ2-1; clone_size: NA
cdr3_nt: TGTGCCAGCAGTGACTCGATGGCGGTCCCTAAAACTCCCCAAGAGACCCAGTACTTC; cdr3_aa: CASSDSMAVPKTPQETQYF; v_call: TRBV6-4; d_call: NA; cdr3_length: 19; j_call: TRBJ2-5; clone_size: NA
cdr3_nt: TGCGCCAGCAACATAGGGACAGCCGATGCAACTAATGAAAAACTGTTTTTT; cdr3_aa: CASNIGTADATNEKLFF; v_call: TRBV5-1; d_call: TRBD1; cdr3_length: 17; j_call: TRBJ1-4; clone_size: NA
cdr3_nt: TGTGCCAGCAGTTACGTCGGCAGGGGATCCTACGAGCAGTACTTC; cdr3_aa: CASSYVGRGSYEQYF; v_call: TRBV6-5; d_call: NA; cdr3_length: 15; j_call: TRBJ2-7; clone_size: NA
cdr3_nt: TGTGCCACCAGCAGAGATGGACAGGCCCTCTATGGCTACACCTTC; cdr3_aa: CATSRDGQALYGYTF; v_call: TRBV15; d_call: TRBD1; cdr3_length: 15; j_call: TRBJ1-2; clone_size: NA
cdr3_nt: TGTGCCAGCAGCTTATGGGCAGGGGTTGGGGCCAACGTCCTGACTTTC; cdr3_aa: CASSLWAGVGANVLTF; v_call: TRBV5-5; d_call: NA; cdr3_length: 16; j_call: TRBJ2-6; clone_size: many
cdr3_nt: TGTGCCAGCAGTTCCGGGACAGGGTATTCACCCCTCCACTTT; cdr3_aa: CASSSGTGYSPLHF; v_call: TRBV11-2; d_call: TRBD1; cdr3_length: 14; j_call: TRBJ1-6; clone_size: once
cdr3_nt: TGCGCCAGCAGCTGGACAGGGCGCTCTGAAGCTTTCTTT; cdr3_aa: CASSWTGRSEAFF; v_call: TRBV5-1; d_call: TRBD1; cdr3_length: 13; j_call: TRBJ1-1; clone_size: NA
cdr3_nt: TGTGCCAGCAGGGACCAGGGGGACGAGCAGTACTTC; cdr3_aa: CASRDQGDEQYF; v_call: TRBV28; d_call: TRBD1; cdr3_length: 12; j_call: TRBJ2-7; clone_size: few
cdr3_nt: TGCGCCAGCAGCCAAGATGGGGACTCTTGGTCGAACACTGAAGCTTTCTTT; cdr3_aa: CASSQDGDSWSNTEAFF; v_call: TRBV4-3; d_call: NA; cdr3_length: 17; j_call: TRBJ1-1; clone_size: NA
cdr3_nt: TGTGCCAGCAGCTTGGACAGCTCCTACAATGAGCAGTTCTTC; cdr3_aa: CASSLDSSYNEQFF; v_call: TRBV5-6; d_call: NA; cdr3_length: 14; j_call: TRBJ2-1; clone_size: NA
cdr3_nt: TGTGCCAGCAGTCCCTCCGGGACAGCAAATCAGCCCCAGCATTTT; cdr3_aa: CASSPSGTANQPQHF; v_call: TRBV6-5; d_call: TRBD1; cdr3_length: 15; j_call: TRBJ1-5; clone_size: NA
cdr3_nt: TGTGCCAGTAGTGGATCGGGGGGGCGGGGACGGAAGACCCAGTACTTC; cdr3_aa: CASSGSGGRGRKTQYF; v_call: TRBV19; d_call: TRBD2; cdr3_length: 16; j_call: TRBJ2-5; clone_size: NA
cdr3_nt: TGTGCCAGCAGCTACAATGGTCCCACATACGAGCAGTACTTC; cdr3_aa: CASSYNGPTYEQYF; v_call: TRBV5-6; d_call: NA; cdr3_length: 14; j_call: TRBJ2-7; clone_size: few
cdr3_nt: TGTGCCAGCAGGCTTAGCGGGGGAGGGACAGATACGCAGTATTTT; cdr3_aa: CASRLSGGGTDTQYF; v_call: TRBV7-8; d_call: TRBD2; cdr3_length: 15; j_call: TRBJ2-3; clone_size: few
cdr3_nt: TGTGCCAGCAGTTTGGACTACACAGATACGCAGTATTTT; cdr3_aa: CASSLDYTDTQYF; v_call: TRBV2; d_call: NA; cdr3_length: 13; j_call: TRBJ2-3; clone_size: NA
cdr3_nt: TGTGCCAGCAGCTTAGTTGCGGGACAGGGGTCCGATACGCAGTATTTT; cdr3_aa: CASSLVAGQGSDTQYF; v_call: TRBV7-8; d_call: TRBD1; cdr3_length: 16; j_call: TRBJ2-3; clone_size: NA
cdr3_nt: TGTGCCAGCAGCTTGACAGGCAGCTCCTACGAGCAGTACTTC; cdr3_aa: CASSLTGSSYEQYF; v_call: TRBV7-2; d_call: NA; cdr3_length: 14; j_call: TRBJ2-7; clone_size: NA
cdr3_nt: TGTGCCAGCAGTCCCTGGACTAGCGGGGCTATCGGGGAGCTGTTTTTT; cdr3_aa: CASSPWTSGAIGELFF; v_call: TRBV27; d_call: TRBD2; cdr3_length: 16; j_call: TRBJ2-2; clone_size: NA
cdr3_nt: TGTGCCAGCAGCTCCCAAAACACAGAGCAGTTCTTC; cdr3_aa: CASSSQNTEQFF; v_call: TRBV7-2; d_call: NA; cdr3_length: 12; j_call: TRBJ2-1; clone_size: NA
cdr3_nt: TGTGCCAGCAGCACCGGACAGGGAGGGCGAGAAAAACTGTTTTTT; cdr3_aa: CASSTGQGGREKLFF; v_call: TRBV7-9; d_call: TRBD1; cdr3_length: 15; j_call: TRBJ1-4; clone_size: NA
cdr3_nt: TGTGCCAGCAGCGTAGGACTAGCGGGGGGAACAGATACGCAGTATTTT; cdr3_aa: CASSVGLAGGTDTQYF; v_call: TRBV9; d_call: TRBD2; cdr3_length: 16; j_call: TRBJ2-3; clone_size: NA
cdr3_nt: TGTGCCAGCAGCTTATCCACGGGGAATCTCTATGGCTACACCTTC; cdr3_aa: CASSLSTGNLYGYTF; v_call: TRBV7-2; d_call: NA; cdr3_length: 15; j_call: TRBJ1-2; clone_size: NA
cdr3_nt: TGTGCCAGCACCTCCGGGGGAAGCTATGGCTACACCTTC; cdr3_aa: CASTSGGSYGYTF; v_call: TRBV7-8; d_call: NA; cdr3_length: 13; j_call: TRBJ1-2; clone_size: NA
cdr3_nt: TGTGCCAGCAGCTTAGGTGGACATTATGGCTACACCTTC; cdr3_aa: CASSLGGHYGYTF; v_call: TRBV7-2; d_call: NA; cdr3_length: 13; j_call: TRBJ1-2; clone_size: NA
cdr3_nt: TGTGCCAGCAGTCATCGCACAGATACGCAGTATTTT; cdr3_aa: CASSHRTDTQYF; v_call: TRBV5-8; d_call: NA; cdr3_length: 12; j_call: TRBJ2-3; clone_size: NA
cdr3_nt: TGTGCCAGCAGTGACCGCCCCCTGCGGGGCAATGAGCAGTTCTTC; cdr3_aa: CASSDRPLRGNEQFF; v_call: TRBV2; d_call: NA; cdr3_length: 15; j_call: TRBJ2-1; clone_size: few
cdr3_nt: TGTGCCAGCAGTTTGGGAGACAGGCCGCGCAATGAGCAGTTCTTC; cdr3_aa: CASSLGDRPRNEQFF; v_call: TRBV28; d_call: NA; cdr3_length: 15; j_call: TRBJ2-1; clone_size: NA
cdr3_nt: TGCGCCAGCAATTTTCTCGGTTATAACACTGAAGCTTTCTTT; cdr3_aa: CASNFLGYNTEAFF; v_call: TRBV10-2; d_call: NA; cdr3_length: 14; j_call: TRBJ1-1; clone_size: NA
cdr3_nt: TGTGCCAGCAGTGAAGGCGGTTCCTGGTCACCCCTCCACTTT; cdr3_aa: CASSEGGSWSPLHF; v_call: TRBV2; d_call: NA; cdr3_length: 14; j_call: TRBJ1-6; clone_size: NA
cdr3_nt: TGTGCCAGCAGCGCACTCCGACAGGGTGGCTACACCTTC; cdr3_aa: CASSALRQGGYTF; v_call: TRBV4-2; d_call: TRBD1; cdr3_length: 13; j_call: TRBJ1-2; clone_size: few
cdr3_nt: TGCAGCGTTGAAGATAATAGACAGGCGAACACTGAAGCTTTCTTT; cdr3_aa: CSVEDNRQANTEAFF; v_call: TRBV29-1; d_call: NA; cdr3_length: 15; j_call: TRBJ1-1; clone_size: NA
cdr3_nt: TGTGCCTGGCAAGGACAGGGGGCGGGGGGGGCCCAGCATTTT; cdr3_aa: CAWQGQGAGGAQHF; v_call: TRBV30; d_call: TRBD1; cdr3_length: 14; j_call: TRBJ1-5; clone_size: NA
cdr3_nt: TGTGCCAGCAGTTACTCAGGGGGCGCTGAAGTTGAAGCTTTCTTT; cdr3_aa: CASSYSGGAEVEAFF; v_call: TRBV6-5; d_call: TRBD1; cdr3_length: 15; j_call: TRBJ1-1; clone_size: once
cdr3_nt: TGTGCCAGCAGCTCCTCCCGGGACAAAGCCTACGAAGCTTTCTTT; cdr3_aa: CASSSSRDKAYEAFF; v_call: TRBV7-9; d_call: NA; cdr3_length: 15; j_call: TRBJ1-1; clone_size: NA
cdr3_nt: TGTGCCAGCAGCTTAGGGGGCCCGCGCGAGACCCAGTACTTC; cdr3_aa: CASSLGGPRETQYF; v_call: TRBV11-2; d_call: NA; cdr3_length: 14; j_call: TRBJ2-5; clone_size: NA
cdr3_nt: TGTGCCAGCATTTCCGGGACAAGGTCCTATGGCTACACCTTC; cdr3_aa: CASISGTRSYGYTF; v_call: TRBV6-5; d_call: NA; cdr3_length: 14; j_call: TRBJ1-2; clone_size: few
cdr3_nt: TGTGCCAGCAGCTTTGGGGACAGCCCAGACTCGAAACTGTTTTTT; cdr3_aa: CASSFGDSPDSKLFF; v_call: TRBV12-1; d_call: NA; cdr3_length: 15; j_call: TRBJ1-4; clone_size: NA
cdr3_nt: TGTGCCACCAGCAGAGGACAGGGAGCGAATTCACCCCTCCACTTT; cdr3_aa: CATSRGQGANSPLHF; v_call: TRBV15; d_call: TRBD1; cdr3_length: 15; j_call: TRBJ1-6; clone_size: NA
cdr3_nt: TGCGCCAGCAGTTACACACAGGGAGGGAGATCACCCCTCCACTTT; cdr3_aa: CASSYTQGGRSPLHF; v_call: TRBV23-1; d_call: NA; cdr3_length: 15; j_call: TRBJ1-6; clone_size: NA
cdr3_nt: TGTGCCAGCAGCTTAGTGACAGGGGGTGGGGGAAAGAACACTGAAGCTTTCTTT; cdr3_aa: CASSLVTGGGGKNTEAFF; v_call: TRBV7-6; d_call: TRBD1; cdr3_length: 18; j_call: TRBJ1-1; clone_size: NA
cdr3_nt: TGTGCCAGCAGCTTAGAGAACAGGGGCGGGGAAGCTTTCTTT; cdr3_aa: CASSLENRGGEAFF; v_call: TRBV7-9; d_call: TRBD1; cdr3_length: 14; j_call: TRBJ1-1; clone_size: NA
cdr3_nt: TGTGCCAGCAGTTTATATTTTGGGACAAAGAAGTTTTTT; cdr3_aa: CASSLYFGTKKFF; v_call: TRBV27; d_call: NA; cdr3_length: 13; j_call: TRBJ1-4; clone_size: NA
cdr3_nt: TGTGCCAGCAGCCCCCGGCAGGCTAGCGGGGGCTGGAACACCGGGGAGCTGTTTTTT; cdr3_aa: CASSPRQASGGWNTGELFF; v_call: TRBV7-9; d_call: TRBD2; cdr3_length: 19; j_call: TRBJ2-2; clone_size: NA